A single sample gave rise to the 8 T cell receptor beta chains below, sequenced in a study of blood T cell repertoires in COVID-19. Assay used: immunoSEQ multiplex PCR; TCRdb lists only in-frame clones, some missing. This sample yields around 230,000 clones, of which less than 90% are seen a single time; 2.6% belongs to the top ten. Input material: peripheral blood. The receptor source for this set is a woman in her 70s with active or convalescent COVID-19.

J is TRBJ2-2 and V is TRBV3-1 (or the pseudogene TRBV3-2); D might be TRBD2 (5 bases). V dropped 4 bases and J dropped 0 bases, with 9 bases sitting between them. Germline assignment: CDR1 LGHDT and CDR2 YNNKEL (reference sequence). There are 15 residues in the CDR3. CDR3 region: CASSRGLANTGELFF. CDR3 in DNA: TGTGCCAGCAGCCGCGGACTTGCGAACACCGGGGAGCTGTTTTTT.

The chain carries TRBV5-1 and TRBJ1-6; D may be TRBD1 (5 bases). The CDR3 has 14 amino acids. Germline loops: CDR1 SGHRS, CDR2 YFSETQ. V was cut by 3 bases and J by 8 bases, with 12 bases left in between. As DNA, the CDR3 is TGCGCCAGCAGCTCGCAGGGCGTCGATTCACCCCTCCACTTT. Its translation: CASSSQGVDSPLHF.

CDR3 DNA sequence: TGTGCCAGCAGCCCCCGGGACCCTGGACAGAGAGCTTTCTTT. As protein: CASSPRDPGQRAFF. The rearrangement joins TRBV9 to TRBJ1-1; possible D gene TRBD1, 6 bases. Germline assignment: CDR1 SGDLS and CDR2 YYNGEE. The CDR3 totals 14 residues. Deletions cut 4 bases from V and 10 bases from J, with 20 bases between. Complete variable domain (other parts from reference TRBV9 and TRBJ1-1): DSGVTQTPKHLITATGQRVTLRCSPRSGDLSVYWYQQSLDQGLQFLIQYYNGEERAKGNILERFSAQQFPDLHSELNLSSLELGDSALYFCASSPRDPGQRAFFGQGTRLTVV.

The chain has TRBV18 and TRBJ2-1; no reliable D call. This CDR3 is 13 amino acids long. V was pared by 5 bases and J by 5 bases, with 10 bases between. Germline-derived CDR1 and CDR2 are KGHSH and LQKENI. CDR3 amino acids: CASSKPPNNEQFF. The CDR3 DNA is TGTGCCAGCTCAAAGCCACCTAACAATGAGCAGTTCTTC.

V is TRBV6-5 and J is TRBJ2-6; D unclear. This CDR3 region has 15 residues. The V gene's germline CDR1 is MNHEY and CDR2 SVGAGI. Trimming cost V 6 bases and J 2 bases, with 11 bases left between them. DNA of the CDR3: TGTGCCAGCAGGACAAATCATGCTGGGGCCAACGTCCTGACTTTC. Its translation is CASRTNHAGANVLTF.

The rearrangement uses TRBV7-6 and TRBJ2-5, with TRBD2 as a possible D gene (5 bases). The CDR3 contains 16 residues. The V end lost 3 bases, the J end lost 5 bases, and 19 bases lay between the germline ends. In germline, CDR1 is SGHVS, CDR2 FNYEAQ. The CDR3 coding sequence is TGTGCCAGCAGCTTCGGGCGCCTGGGAGTTGGGGAGACCCAGTACTTC. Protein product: CASSFGRLGVGETQYF.

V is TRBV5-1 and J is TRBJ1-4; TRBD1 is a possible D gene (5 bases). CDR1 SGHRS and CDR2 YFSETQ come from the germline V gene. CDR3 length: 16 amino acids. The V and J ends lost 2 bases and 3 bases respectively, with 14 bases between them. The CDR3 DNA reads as TGCGCCAGCAGCTTTGCCCAGGGTACAGCTAATGAAAAACTGTTTTTT. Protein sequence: CASSFAQGTANEKLFF.

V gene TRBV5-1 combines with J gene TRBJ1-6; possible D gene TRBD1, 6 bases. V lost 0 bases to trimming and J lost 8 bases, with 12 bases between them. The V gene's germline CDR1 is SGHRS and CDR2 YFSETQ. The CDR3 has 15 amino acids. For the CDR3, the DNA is TGCGCCAGCAGCTTGGAACAGGGAAGGGATTCACCCCTCCACTTT. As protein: CASSLEQGRDSPLHF.